Below are 27 T cell receptor beta chains sequenced from a single sample in a study of blood T cell repertoires in COVID-19. The data were produced by immunoSEQ multiplex PCR, yet TCRdb's version contains in-frame clones alone and is incomplete. The sample has 290,000 or so clones; approximately 92% are singletons. Material: PBMCs or T cells enriched from blood (not recorded which). Receptors originate from a woman in her 30s who had recovered from COVID-19.

The CDR3 spells CASSHSGNTIYF. The CDR3 region has the DNA TGTGCCAGCAGCCACTCTGGAAACACCATATATTTT. V and J are TRBV28 and TRBJ1-3, with D uncertain. Germline V lookup: CDR1 MDHEN, CDR2 SYDVKM. With 6 bases removed from V and 0 bases from J, the gap between germline ends came to 3 bases. The CDR3 runs to 12 residues. Full variable domain (remainder filled in from reference TRBV28 and TRBJ1-3): DVKVTQSSRYLVKRTGEKVFLECVQDMDHENMFWYRQDPGLGLRLIYFSYDVKMKEKGDIPEGYSVSREKKERFSLILESASTNQTSMYLCASSHSGNTIYFGEGSWLTVV.

V and J are TRBV23-1 and TRBJ1-6, with D perhaps TRBD1 (5 bases). TRBV23-1 is an open reading frame whose function is uncertain. V lost 3 bases, J lost 5 bases, and 11 bases lay in between. The CDR3 is made up of 15 amino acids. The DNA of the CDR3 is TGCGCCAGCAGTCACGGGAGGGGACATAATTCACCCCTCCACTTT. It yields the protein CASSHGRGHNSPLHF.

In regard to this clone: One end of the junction varies from germline; a read error may be responsible. V gene TRBV6-1 combines with J gene TRBJ2-7; tentatively, D is TRBD2 (6 bases). CDR1 is MNHNS, CDR2 SASEGT, per germline. This CDR3 contains 11 residues. Here the CDR3 reads CASSEDGWREF. CDR3 coding DNA: TGTGCCAGCAGTGAAGATGGGTGGAGGGAATTC.

This clone has more than one count but fewer than ten. At one of its ends the junction is not consistent with the germline gene, which may arise from a read error. The chain joins TRBV7-2 to TRBJ1-5; no clear D gene. The CDR3 has 13 residues. The germline V gene has CDR1 SGHTA and CDR2 FQGNSA. The CDR3 nucleotides read TGTGCCAGCACCTTAGACACCAATCAGCCCCAGCATTTT. It is translated as CASTLDTNQPQHF.

The chain is built from TRBV27 and TRBJ1-5; D might be TRBD1 (5 bases). The V end was cut by 4 bases, the J end by 0 bases, with 13 bases between. CDR1 and CDR2 (germline): MNHEY, SMNVEV (reference sequence). CDR3 length: 16 amino acids. The DNA of the CDR3 is TGTGCCAGCAGTTCCCCAGGGTGGAATAGCAATCAGCCCCAGCATTTT. Translating gives CASSSPGWNSNQPQHF.

The V call is TRBV7-3, the J call TRBJ2-1, with TRBD2 matching over 12 bases. There are 15 residues in the CDR3. Germline V gives CDR1 SGHTA, CDR2 FQGTGA. The ends lost 3 bases at V and 7 bases at J; junction bases unmatched: 4. CDR3 DNA sequence: TGTGCCAGCAGCTTGACTAGCGGGAGTAGGAATGAGCAGTTCTTC. This translates into CASSLTSGSRNEQFF.

The chain employs TRBV29-1 and TRBJ2-5, with D perhaps TRBD1 (5 bases). From germline, CDR1 is SQVTM and CDR2 ANQGSEA. V lost 4 bases to trimming and J lost 4 bases, with 10 bases between them. This CDR3 is 12 amino acids long. The CDR3 region has the DNA TGCAGCGTTGTTGAGCAGGGAGAGACCCAGTACTTC. This codes for CSVVEQGETQYF.

J is TRBJ1-5 and V is TRBV30; D unresolved. CDR3 length equals 14 residues. Germline V CDR1 and CDR2: GTSNPN, SVGIG (reference sequence). V shed 0 bases and J shed 1 base, with 7 bases lying between them. The CDR3 DNA reads as TGTGCCTGGAGTGTACTGGTAAGCAATCAGCCCCAGCATTTT. Protein product: CAWSVLVSNQPQHF.

V and J are TRBV11-2 and TRBJ2-1, with 9 bases lining up with TRBD2. The germline gives CDR1 SGHAT, CDR2 FQNNGV. This CDR3 is built from 16 residues. V shed 3 bases, J shed 8 bases, and the junction held 11 bases outside the gene matches. The CDR3 nucleotides are TGTGCCAGCAGCTTCGTAGTTAGCGGGAGTAGGTATGAGCAGTTCTTC. This encodes CASSFVVSGSRYEQFF.

The chain carries TRBV19 and TRBJ1-1, with 7 bases fitting TRBD1. CDR1 is LNHDA and CDR2 is SQIVND in the germline V gene (reference sequence). The CDR3 is made up of 13 amino acids. Losses at the gene ends were 4 bases for V and 7 bases for J; bases not matched to a gene: 6. The CDR3 sequence is CASSTTGYNEAFF. As DNA, the CDR3 is TGTGCCAGTAGTACGACAGGGTATAATGAAGCTTTCTTT.

The V gene is TRBV10-3, the J gene TRBJ2-5; TRBD1 matches at 11 bases. Germline CDR1 reads ENHRY; CDR2 reads SYGVKD. The CDR3 covers 15 residues. Germline trimming cut 3 bases from V and 9 bases from J; bases unmatched to any gene: 9. Here the CDR3 reads CAISEVGTGGPAQYF. In nucleotides, the CDR3 is TGTGCCATCAGTGAAGTAGGGACAGGGGGTCCGGCCCAGTACTTC.

J is TRBJ2-3 and V is TRBV5-1; 8 nucleotides match TRBD1. Germline CDR1 is SGHRS and CDR2 is YFSETQ. The junction had 7 bases not matched to a gene; V was cut back by 2 bases and J by 2 bases. This CDR3 has 16 amino acids. CDR3 sequence reads: CASSLDWTGITDTQYF. CDR3 nucleotides: TGCGCCAGCAGCTTAGATTGGACAGGGATCACAGATACGCAGTATTTT.

This clone was seen many times. The V call is TRBV4-1, the J call TRBJ2-1; 8 bases are a match to TRBD2. This CDR3 has 19 residues. Germline-derived CDR1 and CDR2 are MGHRA and YSYEKL. V trimming: 0 bases; J trimming: 8 bases; junction bases outside the gene matches: 18. CDR3 coding DNA: TGCGCCAGCAGCCAAGATGTCTTCTCGGGACTAGAGAGGGGAGATGAGCAGTTCTTC. Its protein product is CASSQDVFSGLERGDEQFF.

The chain joins TRBV4-3 to TRBJ2-7; 9 nucleotides line up with TRBD2. Trimming took 1 base from V and 2 from J; bases not matched to a gene: 3. From germline, CDR1 is LGHNA and CDR2 YSLEER. This CDR3 spans 15 amino acids. The CDR3 here is CASSQGSGSPYEQYF. CDR3 DNA sequence: TGCGCCAGCAGCCAAGGTAGCGGGAGTCCCTACGAGCAGTACTTC.

This clone has just one count. This rearrangement joins TRBV27 to TRBJ2-2; 10 bases align to TRBD2. With 2 bases clipped from V and 3 bases from J, the junction kept 3 bases outside the gene matches. Germline values: CDR1 MNHEY, CDR2 SMNVEV (reference sequence). The CDR3 covers 16 residues. CDR3 coding DNA: TGTGCCAGCAGTTTACCCGGACTAGCGGACACCGGGGAGCTGTTTTTT. Residues: CASSLPGLADTGELFF.

This chain links TRBV4-3 with TRBJ2-7, with 12 positions matching TRBD2. V trimming: 5 bases; J trimming: 4 bases; junction bases outside the gene matches: 6. CDR3 length: 15 amino acids. CDR1 is LGHNA and CDR2 is YSLEER in the germline V gene. CDR3 sequence reads: CASSETSGSGYEQYF. The CDR3 region has the DNA TGCGCCAGCAGCGAGACTAGCGGGAGTGGTTACGAGCAGTACTTC.

The count of this clone is one. The chain links TRBV9 to TRBJ2-1, with 7 bases lining up with TRBD1. Unmatched junction bases numbered 8, after V lost 4 bases and J lost 4 bases. The V gene's germline CDR1 is SGDLS and CDR2 YYNGEE. The CDR3 runs to 15 residues. CDR3 bases: TGTGCCAGCAGCCCACCACCAGGGGGATACAATGAGCAGTTCTTC. The encoded protein is CASSPPPGGYNEQFF.

The rearrangement uses TRBV14 and TRBJ2-1; weak D call: TRBD2 (5 bases). CDR1 is SGHDN, CDR2 FVKESK, per germline. V lost 2 bases to trimming and J lost 0 bases, with 11 bases between them. The CDR3 totals 16 residues. The CDR3 region has the DNA TGTGCCAGCAGCCAACTTCTGGCGGGCTCCTACAATGAGCAGTTCTTC. Translated: CASSQLLAGSYNEQFF.

J is TRBJ2-7 and V is TRBV27, with 12 bases fitting TRBD2. Germline V CDR1 and CDR2: MNHEY, SMNVEV (reference sequence). This CDR3 region has 16 residues. V was clipped by 5 bases and J by 6 bases; unmatched bases: 11. The CDR3 nucleotides read TGTGCCAGCAGTCTAATCCCGGGACTAGCGGGTCTCGAGCAGTACTTC. It specifies CASSLIPGLAGLEQYF.

The chain carries TRBV6-2 or TRBV6-3 and TRBJ2-7, with TRBD1 matching 7 bases. J lost 3 bases, V lost 4 bases, and 9 bases had no gene match. The length of the CDR3 is 15 residues. From germline, CDR1 is MNHEY and CDR2 SVGEGT. The CDR3 region is CASSSTQTGFYEQYF. The CDR3 bases are TGTGCCAGCAGTTCGACACAGACAGGGTTCTACGAGCAGTACTTC.

This rearrangement joins TRBV7-3 to TRBJ2-3, with a tentative D call TRBD2 (6 bases). Germline assignment: CDR1 SGHTA and CDR2 FQGTGA. Between the trimmed V and J ends, which lost 5 bases and 4 bases, there was a span of 16 bases. This CDR3 has 15 amino acids. CDR3 bases: TGTGCCAGCAGCCTACGGAGGGAGGCCGCAGATACGCAGTATTTT. The encoded protein is CASSLRREAADTQYF.

The chain employs TRBV24-1 and TRBJ2-7; 8 bases match TRBD1. Germline CDR1 reads KGHDR; CDR2 reads SFDVKD. The CDR3 is 17 residues long. V was pared by 4 bases and J by 4 bases, with 14 bases of the junction left unmatched. The CDR3: CATSDGSLGTGFYEQYF. The CDR3 nucleotides are TGTGCCACCAGTGACGGCTCACTCGGGACAGGTTTTTACGAGCAGTACTTC.

This chain uses TRBV3-1 (or the pseudogene TRBV3-2) with TRBJ1-1; D remains ambiguous. The CDR3 runs to 13 residues. The germline CDR1 and CDR2 sequences are LGHDT and YNNKEL (reference sequence). Trimming removed 2 bases from V and 2 bases from J, with 6 bases in between. CDR3 DNA: TGTGCCAGCAGCCAATACTCCAACACTGAAGCTTTCTTT. Its translation is CASSQYSNTEAFF.

CDR3 nucleotides: TGCAGTGTTGGGACTAAAGAGACCCAGTACTTC. Protein product: CSVGTKETQYF. The chain recombines TRBV20-1 with TRBJ2-5; 7 bases match TRBD2. The CDR3 covers 11 residues. After removal of 7 bases from V and 3 bases from J, the junction contained 2 bases not matched to a gene. From germline, CDR1 is DFQATT and CDR2 SNEGSKA (reference sequence).

V usage is TRBV9 and J usage is TRBJ1-2, with 7 bases identical to TRBD1. With 0 bases clipped from V and 0 bases from J, the junction kept 8 bases outside the gene matches. The germline CDR1 and CDR2 sequences are SGDLS and YYNGEE. This CDR3 region has 17 residues. The CDR3 nucleotides read TGTGCCAGCAGCGTAGTGGATGGGACAGAAGCTAACTATGGCTACACCTTC. Translated, it gives CASSVVDGTEANYGYTF.

The V and J genes are TRBV7-9 and TRBJ2-3; 9 nucleotides line up with TRBD1. The CDR3 sequence is 17 residues long. The ends lost 5 bases at V and 5 bases at J; junction bases unmatched: 14. Germline CDR1 SEHNR, CDR2 FQNEAQ (reference sequence). CDR3 sequence reads: CASSKSAGQGLRDTQYF. The CDR3 nucleotides are TGTGCCAGCAGCAAGTCAGCGGGACAGGGTCTTCGAGATACGCAGTATTTT. The full variable domain, rest sourced from reference TRBV7-9 and TRBJ2-3, is DTGVSQNPRHKITKRGQNVTFRCDPISEHNRLYWYRQTLGQGPEFLTYFQNEAQLEKSRLLSDRFSAERPKGSFSTLEIQRTEQGDSAMYLCASSKSAGQGLRDTQYFGPGTRLTVL.

V gene TRBV10-3 combines with J gene TRBJ2-2; 10 nucleotides line up with TRBD2. The CDR3 covers 17 residues. J gave up 4 bases and V 6 bases, and 11 bases lay outside the gene matches. CDR1 ENHRY and CDR2 SYGVKD come from the germline V gene. CDR3 loop: CAISWLAGGHFTGELFF. CDR3 DNA: TGTGCCATCAGCTGGTTAGCGGGGGGCCACTTCACCGGGGAGCTGTTTTTT.